This entry lists 8 T cell receptor beta chains sequenced from one sample in a study of T-cell reconstitution after alpha-beta-depleted transplantation in children. Preparation of the TCRbeta library used unique molecular identifiers. TCRdb reanalysed the PCR reads using MiXCR and keeps one entry per CDR3 protein. Of 230,000 or so distinct CDR3 sequences listed, around 12% are singletons. This sample comprised PBMCs from the stem cell graft donor, obtained from the stem cell graft. These receptors were collected from a human donor who donated a stem cell graft to a child with acute lymphoblastic leukemia.

This clonotype has at least ten counts. This chain links TRBV20-1 with TRBJ1-5, with unresolved D. The germline V and J ends were trimmed by 6 bases and 7 bases, with 13 bases remaining between them. The CDR3 is 12 residues long. Germline CDR1 reads DFQATT; CDR2 reads SNEGSKA (reference sequence). The CDR3: CSALYRAQPQHF. In DNA form, the CDR3 reads TGCAGTGCGCTTTACCGGGCGCAGCCCCAGCATTTT.

The sample holds one count of this clonotype. A single base separates this from a much larger clone, so it may be a read error. The CDR3 region is CASSLLLPGDYNEQFF. CDR3 DNA: TGTGCCAGCAGCCTCCTACTACCGGGGGACTACAATGAGCAGTTCTTC. The chain links TRBV14 to TRBJ2-1; TRBD2 is a possible D gene (6 bases). Trimming took 4 bases from V and 3 from J, leaving 16 bases between them. The CDR3 consists of 16 residues. CDR1 is SGHDN and CDR2 is FVKESK in the germline V gene.

In its sample, this clonotype was seen many times. The chain employs TRBV20-1 and TRBJ1-5, with D possibly being TRBD1 (5 bases). Trimming took 7 bases from V and 7 from J, leaving 17 bases between them. CDR1 and CDR2 (germline): DFQATT, SNEGSKA (reference sequence). There are 13 residues in the CDR3. As DNA, the CDR3 is TGCAGTGTCCTACAAGGGGTGAACCAGCCCCAGCATTTT. Translated, it gives CSVLQGVNQPQHF.

This clonotype was observed a few times. The chain is built from TRBV5-1 and TRBJ1-2; perhaps TRBD1 as D (5 bases). Trimming removed 0 bases at V and 4 bases at J, with 13 bases between. The CDR3 contains 15 residues. CDR1 is SGHRS, CDR2 YFSETQ, per germline. The CDR3 region is CASSLAGDVGYGYTF. CDR3 DNA sequence: TGCGCCAGCAGCTTGGCCGGGGACGTCGGCTATGGCTACACCTTC.

This clonotype was recorded many times. The chain couples TRBV20-1 to TRBJ2-3; no definite D call. V was shortened by 2 bases and J by 2 bases, with 8 bases between the two germline ends. CDR1 and CDR2 from the germline V gene are DFQATT and SNEGSKA (reference sequence). CDR3 length: 13 residues. CDR3: CSARWTVTDTQYF. The DNA of the CDR3 is TGCAGTGCTAGATGGACCGTCACAGATACGCAGTATTTT.

This clonotype was observed many times. The rearrangement uses TRBV10-3 and TRBJ2-7; no firm D call. This CDR3 region has 14 residues. V was shortened by 2 bases and J by 1 base, with 9 bases between the two germline ends. From germline, CDR1 is ENHRY and CDR2 SYGVKD. CDR3 residues: CAISERDVSYEQYF. Here the CDR3 DNA reads TGTGCCATCAGTGAGCGAGACGTATCCTACGAGCAGTACTTC.

This clonotype has at least ten counts. The chain uses TRBV12-3 or TRBV12-4 and TRBJ2-7, with D perhaps matching TRBD2 (5 bases). V was trimmed by 4 bases and J by 7 bases, leaving 11 bases between them. This CDR3 region has 12 residues. The CDR3 is CASSWSRGEQYF. Here the CDR3 DNA reads TGTGCCAGCAGTTGGAGCCGAGGGGAGCAGTACTTC.

Comment on this clonotype: This clone may be a read error of a much larger clone one base away. The rearrangement uses TRBV15 and TRBJ1-1; no clear D. Germline loops: CDR1 LNHNV, CDR2 YYDKDF (reference sequence). CDR3 length equals 11 residues. V gave up 5 bases and J gave up 3 bases, with 4 bases separating them. The CDR3 bases are TGTGCCACCAGCTCGTACACTGAAGCTTTCTTT. It specifies CATSSYTEAFF.